Included here is one TCR beta chain sequence, with context. This specimen belongs to a study of blood T cell repertoires in COVID-19. Study summary: Samples of COVID-19 (acute and convalescent) were obtained from the United States, Italy and Spain.

The method was immunoSEQ multiplex PCR; TCRdb's version includes in-frame clones alone and lacks a portion of them. The sample includes 200,000 to 250,000 clones, 82% of them seen just once. Cohorts were determined from participant-reported clinical history. This TCR derives from a woman in her fifties or sixties who had recovered from COVID-19. The sample consisted of PBMCs or T cells enriched from blood (not recorded which).

The CDR3 coding sequence is TGTGCCAGCAGCTCTCAGGGAAAGGGGAACATTCAGTACTTC. It yields the protein CASSSQGKGNIQYF. This chain uses TRBV11-2 with TRBJ2-4; possible D gene TRBD1, 5 bases. The CDR3 totals 14 residues. The V end was cut by 4 bases, the J end by 7 bases, with 14 bases between. Germline V lookup: CDR1 SGHAT, CDR2 FQNNGV.